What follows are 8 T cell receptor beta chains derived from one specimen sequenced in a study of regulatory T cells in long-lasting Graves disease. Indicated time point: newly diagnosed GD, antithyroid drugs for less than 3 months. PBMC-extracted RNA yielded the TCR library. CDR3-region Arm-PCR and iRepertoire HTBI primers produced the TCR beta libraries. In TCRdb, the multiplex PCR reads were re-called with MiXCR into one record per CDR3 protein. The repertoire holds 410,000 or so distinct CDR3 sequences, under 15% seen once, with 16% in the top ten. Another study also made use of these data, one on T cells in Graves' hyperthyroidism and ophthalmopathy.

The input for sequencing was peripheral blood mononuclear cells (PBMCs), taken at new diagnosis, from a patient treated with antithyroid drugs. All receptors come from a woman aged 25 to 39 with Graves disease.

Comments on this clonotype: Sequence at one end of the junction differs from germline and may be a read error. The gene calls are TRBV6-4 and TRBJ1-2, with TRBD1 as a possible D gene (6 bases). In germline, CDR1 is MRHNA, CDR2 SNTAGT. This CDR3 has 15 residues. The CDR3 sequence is CASSYSDRKPYGYTF. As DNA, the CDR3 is TGTGCCAGCAGTTACTCGGACAGAAAGCCTTATGGCTACACCTTC.

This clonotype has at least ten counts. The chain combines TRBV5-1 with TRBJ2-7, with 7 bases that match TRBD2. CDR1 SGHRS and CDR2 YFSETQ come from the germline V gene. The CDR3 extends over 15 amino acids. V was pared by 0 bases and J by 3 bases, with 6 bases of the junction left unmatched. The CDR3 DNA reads TGCGCCAGCAGCTTGGAGGGCCTAGCGGTCTACGAGCAGTACTTC. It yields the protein CASSLEGLAVYEQYF.

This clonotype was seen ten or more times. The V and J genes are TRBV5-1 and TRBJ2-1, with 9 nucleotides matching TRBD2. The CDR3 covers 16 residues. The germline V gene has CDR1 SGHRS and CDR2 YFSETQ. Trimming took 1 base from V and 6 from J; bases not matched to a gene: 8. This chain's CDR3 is CASSLRGTSRINEQFF. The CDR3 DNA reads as TGCGCCAGCAGCTTGCGCGGGACTAGCAGGATCAATGAGCAGTTCTTC.

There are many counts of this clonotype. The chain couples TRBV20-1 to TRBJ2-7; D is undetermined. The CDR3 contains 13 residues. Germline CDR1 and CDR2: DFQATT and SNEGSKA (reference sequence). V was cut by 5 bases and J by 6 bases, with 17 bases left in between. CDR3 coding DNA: TGCAGTGCTCAAAAGGAAACCCTTTCCGAGCAGTACTTC. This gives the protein CSAQKETLSEQYF.

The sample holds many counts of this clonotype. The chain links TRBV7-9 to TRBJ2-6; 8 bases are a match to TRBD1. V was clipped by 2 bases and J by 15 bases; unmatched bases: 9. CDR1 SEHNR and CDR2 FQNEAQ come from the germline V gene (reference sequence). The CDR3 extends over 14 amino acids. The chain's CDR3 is CASSLSGQEYALTF. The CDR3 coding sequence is TGTGCCAGCAGCTTATCGGGACAGGAGTATGCCCTGACTTTC.

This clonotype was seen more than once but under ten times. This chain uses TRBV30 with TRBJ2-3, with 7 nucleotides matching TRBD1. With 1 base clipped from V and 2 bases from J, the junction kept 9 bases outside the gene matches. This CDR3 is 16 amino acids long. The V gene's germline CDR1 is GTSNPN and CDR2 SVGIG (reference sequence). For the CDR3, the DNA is TGTGCCTGGAGTGCAAGGACAGGAGATATCACAGATACGCAGTATTTT. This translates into CAWSARTGDITDTQYF.

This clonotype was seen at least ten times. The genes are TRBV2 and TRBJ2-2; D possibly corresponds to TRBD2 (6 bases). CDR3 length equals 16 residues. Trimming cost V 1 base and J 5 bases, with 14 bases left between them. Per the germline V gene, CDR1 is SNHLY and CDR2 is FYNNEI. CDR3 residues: CASSEVVIGSTGELFF. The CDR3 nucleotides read TGTGCCAGCAGTGAAGTGGTTATCGGGAGTACCGGGGAGCTGTTTTTT. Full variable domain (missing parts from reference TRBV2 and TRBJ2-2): EPEVTQTPSHQVTQMGQEVILRCVPISNHLYFYWYRQILGQKVEFLVSFYNNEISEKSEIFDDQFSVERPDGSNFTLKIRSTKLEDSAMYFCASSEVVIGSTGELFFGEGSRLTVL.

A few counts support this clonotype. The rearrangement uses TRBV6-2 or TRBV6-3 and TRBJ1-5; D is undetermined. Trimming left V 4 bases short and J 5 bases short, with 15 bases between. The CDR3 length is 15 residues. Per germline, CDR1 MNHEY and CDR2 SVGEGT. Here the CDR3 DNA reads TGTGCCAGCAGTTCAGGCCAGAATCGGTATCAGCCCCAGCATTTT. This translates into CASSSGQNRYQPQHF.